One sample yielded the 9 T cell receptor beta chains listed below, sequenced in a study of OX40 agonist ivuxolimab in advanced cancers. The method was immunoSEQ multiplex PCR; TCRdb's version includes in-frame clones alone and lacks a portion of them. Of 50,000 to 65,000 clones listed, around nine tenths are singletons. The input for sequencing was CD4+ or CD8+ T cells sorted from blood, taken in a trial of the OX40 agonist ivuxolimab. These receptors were taken from an adult with an advanced solid tumor such as melanoma, head and neck, liver or kidney cancer.

The rearrangement links TRBV6-5 to TRBJ2-5; D not resolved. Trimming removed 4 bases from V and 8 bases from J, with 11 bases in between. This CDR3 comprises 12 residues. Per germline, CDR1 MNHEY and CDR2 SVGAGI. The CDR3 DNA is TGTGCCAGCAGTTCCGCTACGGGTACCCAGTACTTC. Encoded protein: CASSSATGTQYF.

This clone was counted between two and nine times. V is TRBV15 and J is TRBJ2-6; D ambiguous. This CDR3 has 16 residues. CDR1 LNHNV and CDR2 YYDKDF come from the germline V gene (reference sequence). Trimming cost V 1 base and J 4 bases, with 11 bases left between them. CDR3 in amino acids: CATSRGGSGGANVLTF. The CDR3 coding sequence is TGTGCCACCAGCAGAGGAGGATCCGGCGGGGCCAACGTCCTGACTTTC.

V and J are TRBV21-1 and TRBJ2-7; the tabulated D call, TRBD1, remains unverified against the DNA. TRBV21-1 is a pseudogene locus. CDR3 size: 18 residues. The CDR3 DNA reads as TGTGCCAGCAGCAAAAATTCATCCGGGACAGGGGGCATCTACGAGCAGTACTTC. It is translated as CASSKNSSGTGGIYEQYF.

Regarding this clone: Relative to the germline gene, one junction end is altered; a read error may explain this. The V and J genes are TRBV19 and TRBJ2-1, with D perhaps matching TRBD1 or TRBD2 (6 bases each). Looked up from germline, CDR1 is LNHDA and CDR2 is SQIVND (reference sequence). The CDR3 loop spans 15 amino acids. For the CDR3, the DNA is TGTGCCAGTAGTTCCATCGGGGGCAGGGTCAATGGGCAGTTCTTC. It encodes CASSSIGGRVNGQFF.

This chain connects TRBV18 to TRBJ1-4; 7 bases agree with TRBD1. The CDR3 length is 16 residues. V trimming: 4 bases; J trimming: 7 bases; junction bases outside the gene matches: 12. Germline CDR1 KGHSH, CDR2 LQKENI. In DNA, the CDR3 is TGTGCCAGCTCACGACAGGGCCATCAGGGGAGTGAAAAACTGTTTTTT. Protein: CASSRQGHQGSEKLFF.

DNA of the CDR3: TGTGCCAGCAGCTTGTCGGGGGGCCGAATGAAACTGTTTTTT. Protein: CASSLSGGRMKLFF. J is TRBJ1-4 and V is TRBV5-4, with D tentatively TRBD1 (6 bases). Germline V gene data show CDR1 as SGHNT and CDR2 as YYREEE (reference sequence). V was clipped by 1 base and J by 11 bases, with 15 bases between them. The CDR3 spans 14 residues.

CDR3 sequence reads: CAISSQGADEKLFF. The CDR3 region has the DNA TGTGCCATCAGTTCACAGGGGGCGGATGAAAAACTGTTTTTT. This chain joins TRBV10-3 and TRBJ1-4; 9 nucleotides agree with TRBD1. Germline V CDR1 and CDR2: ENHRY, SYGVKD. CDR3 length: 14 amino acids. V shed 5 bases, J shed 6 bases, and the junction held 4 bases outside the gene matches.

This clone was observed a handful of times. The chain recombines TRBV28 with TRBJ1-2; 7 nucleotides align to TRBD1. The CDR3 has 14 residues. Unmatched junction bases numbered 7, after V lost 5 bases and J lost 4 bases. Germline lookup yields CDR1 MDHEN and CDR2 SYDVKM. CDR3 DNA: TGTGCCAGCAGTCCCGTGGACAGGCTCTATGGCTACACCTTC. It specifies CASSPVDRLYGYTF.

The chain employs TRBV25-1 and TRBJ2-2; 7 bases map to TRBD2. The CDR3 is made up of 14 amino acids. Germline V lookup: CDR1 MGHDK, CDR2 SYGVNS. The J segment lost 5 bases and the V segment lost 1 base, leaving 1 base of the junction unmatched. The CDR3 nucleotides read TGTGCCAGCAGTGAATGGGGGGGAACCGGGGAGCTGTTTTTT. Translated, it gives CASSEWGGTGELFF.